The subject of this entry is one T cell receptor (beta chain). The data were obtained in a study of tumor T cells in aggressive B-cell lymphoma. Profiling relied on immunoSEQ multiplex PCR, and the TCRdb table lists in-frame clones only, not all of them. Among some 7,900 clones listed, about 83% were seen once. Germline values: CDR1 GTSNPN, CDR2 SVGIG (reference sequence). The CDR3 runs 12 residues. Trimming at V came to 4 bases and at J to 6 bases, leaving 5 bases not matched to a gene. This clonotype was obtained from an adult with diffuse large B cell lymphoma. The chain has TRBV30 and TRBJ1-2, with 7 bases fitting TRBD1. Sample: tumor tissue. The CDR3 nucleotides read TGTGCCTGGAAACCAACAGGGGATGGCTACACCTTC. It translates to CAWKPTGDGYTF.